A single sample gave rise to the 3 T cell receptor beta chains below, sequenced in a study of cytomegalovirus exposure and HLA in healthy donors. The PCR contained 60 Vbeta and 13 Jbeta primers. Using immunoSEQ multiplex PCR, the repertoire was profiled, and TCRdb retains in-frame clones only, with some absent. The data contain 100,000 to 150,000 clones, roughly 82% of them singletons. Material for sequencing was PBMCs. Source of these receptors: a middle-aged woman in good health and CMV-seropositive.

This sequence joins TRBV4-1 and TRBJ1-1; 8 positions agree with TRBD1. CDR1 is MGHRA and CDR2 is YSYEKL in the germline V gene. The CDR3 runs 18 residues. Trimming at V came to 2 bases and at J to 1 base, leaving 12 bases not matched to a gene. The CDR3 is CASSQTPGGMDGNTEAFF. CDR3 DNA: TGCGCCAGCAGCCAAACTCCAGGGGGCATGGATGGGAACACTGAAGCTTTCTTT.

This clone was detected a few times. The V and J genes are TRBV30 and TRBJ2-7, with 10 bases fitting TRBD2. Germline assignment: CDR1 GTSNPN and CDR2 SVGIG (reference sequence). The CDR3 loop spans 14 amino acids. V lost 0 bases and J lost 7; bases outside the gene matches: 6. CDR3 in amino acids: CAWSVAGGAGEQYF. The CDR3 DNA follows: TGTGCCTGGAGTGTAGCGGGAGGGGCGGGGGAGCAGTACTTC. Full variable domain (outside the CDR3, taken from reference TRBV30 and TRBJ2-7): SQTIHQWPATLVQPVGSPLSLECTVEGTSNPNLYWYRQAAGRGLQLLFYSVGIGQISSEVPQNLSASRPQDRQFILSSKKLLLSDSGFYLCAWSVAGGAGEQYFGPGTRLTVT.

This clone was observed a few times. V usage is TRBV2 and J usage is TRBJ1-5; 7 bases agree with TRBD1. The CDR3 spans 15 residues. The ends lost 5 bases at V and 1 base at J; junction bases unmatched: 5. Per germline, CDR1 SNHLY and CDR2 FYNNEI. Here the CDR3 DNA reads TGTGCCAGCAGTTGGGGACAGCTGAGCAATCAGCCCCAGCATTTT. This sequence encodes CASSWGQLSNQPQHF.